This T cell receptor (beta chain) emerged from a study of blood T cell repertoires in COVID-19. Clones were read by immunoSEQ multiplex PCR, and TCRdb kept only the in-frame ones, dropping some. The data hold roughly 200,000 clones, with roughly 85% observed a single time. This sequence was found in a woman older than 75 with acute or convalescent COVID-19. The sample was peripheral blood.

The CDR3 sequence is CASSAGGLLYNEQFF. For the CDR3, the DNA is TGCGCCAGCAGCGCGGGGGGGTTACTTTACAATGAGCAGTTCTTC. V is TRBV5-1 and J is TRBJ2-1; 9 bases agree with TRBD2. Losses at the gene ends were 4 bases for V and 4 bases for J; bases not matched to a gene: 6. The CDR3 consists of 15 residues. Per germline, CDR1 SGHRS and CDR2 YFSETQ.